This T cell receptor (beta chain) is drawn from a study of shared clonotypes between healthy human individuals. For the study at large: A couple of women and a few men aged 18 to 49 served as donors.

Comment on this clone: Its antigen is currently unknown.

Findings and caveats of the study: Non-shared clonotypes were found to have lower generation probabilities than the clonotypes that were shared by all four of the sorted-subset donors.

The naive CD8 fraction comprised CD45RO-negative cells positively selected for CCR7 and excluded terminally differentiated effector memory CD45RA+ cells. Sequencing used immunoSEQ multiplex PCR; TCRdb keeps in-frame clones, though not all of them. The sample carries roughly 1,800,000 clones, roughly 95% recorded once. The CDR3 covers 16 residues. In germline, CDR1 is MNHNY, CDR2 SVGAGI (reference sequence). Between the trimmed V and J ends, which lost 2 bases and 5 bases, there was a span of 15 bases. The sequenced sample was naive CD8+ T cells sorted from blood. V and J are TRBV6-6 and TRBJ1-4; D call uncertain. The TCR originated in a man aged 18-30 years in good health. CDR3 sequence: CASSYPAMAQNEKLFF. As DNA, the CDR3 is TGTGCCAGCAGTTACCCCGCGATGGCCCAAAATGAAAAACTGTTTTTT.